The 30 T cell receptor beta chains below were found in one sample sequenced in a study of T cell responses to AZD1222 COVID-19 vaccine. TCRdb keeps only in-frame clones here, not all; method: immunoSEQ multiplex PCR. The profile shows some 40,000 clones, around three quarters of them singletons. The starting material was peripheral blood, obtained on day 0 of AZD1222 vaccination. All receptors come from an adult in good health.

This chain uses TRBV18 with TRBJ1-2, with D possibly being TRBD1 (5 bases). Trimming removed 0 bases from V and 5 bases from J, with 13 bases in between. Per germline, CDR1 KGHSH and CDR2 LQKENI. The CDR3 loop spans 15 amino acids. DNA of the CDR3: TGTGCCAGCTCACCACCGGACAAGTTAGCTTATGGCTACACCTTC. Residues: CASSPPDKLAYGYTF.

In this sample, this clone turned up a few times. The chain couples TRBV21-1 to TRBJ1-2; the table's D call of TRBD1 was not tested on the DNA. TRBV21-1 is a documented pseudogene. The CDR3 is 14 amino acids. The CDR3 is CASPCPRGNYGYTF. CDR3 nucleotide sequence: TGTGCCAGCCCCTGCCCCAGGGGTAACTATGGCTACACCTTC.

The chain links TRBV6-1 to TRBJ1-2; D is uncertain. With 2 bases removed from V and 8 bases from J, the gap between germline ends came to 18 bases. CDR1 and CDR2 (germline): MNHNS, SASEGT. This CDR3 is built from 15 residues. In DNA, the CDR3 is TGTGCCAGCAGTGAAAGAAATATCTATTCAGAGGGCTACACCTTC. Its translation is CASSERNIYSEGYTF.

The chain recombines TRBV12-3 or TRBV12-4 with TRBJ2-5; either TRBD1 or TRBD2 may fit D (5 bases each). The CDR3 sequence is 13 residues long. V lost 1 base and J 5 bases, leaving 8 bases between the germline ends. The CDR3 DNA reads as TGTGCCAGCAGTTTAGGGGGCGGGGAGACCCAGTACTTC. Its protein product is CASSLGGGETQYF.

The chain uses TRBV6-5 and TRBJ1-1, with 10 bases that match TRBD1. Germline V lookup: CDR1 MNHEY, CDR2 SVGAGI. The junction had 4 bases not matched to a gene; V was cut back by 9 bases and J by 3 bases. This CDR3 is 13 amino acids long. CDR3 protein: CASPDRGDTEAFF. The DNA of the CDR3 is TGTGCCAGTCCGGACAGGGGGGACACTGAAGCTTTCTTT.

This clone showed up just once. The chain joins TRBV7-2 to TRBJ1-1; D is unclear. V was pared by 5 bases and J by 7 bases, with 14 bases between. Germline V gene data show CDR1 as SGHTA and CDR2 as FQGNSA. The CDR3 consists of 13 residues. The CDR3 here is CASSPRVELEAFF. CDR3 DNA sequence: TGTGCCAGCAGCCCCCGGGTGGAGCTTGAAGCTTTCTTT.

The rearrangement links TRBV11-1 to TRBJ2-5, with D uncertain. V was pared by 1 base and J by 7 bases, with 16 bases between. CDR1 is SGHAT, CDR2 FQDESV, per germline (reference sequence). The CDR3 is 15 amino acids. The CDR3 DNA is TGTGCCAGCAGCTTAGAGGACCTCGTAGGCGGGACCCAGTACTTC. Protein: CASSLEDLVGGTQYF.

The chain links TRBV18 to TRBJ2-2, with 9 bases lining up with TRBD1. The CDR3 contains 15 residues. Losses at the gene ends were 3 bases for V and 6 bases for J; bases not matched to a gene: 5. CDR1 KGHSH and CDR2 LQKENI come from the germline V gene. CDR3 bases: TGTGCCAGCTCACCCCGGACAGGGGAGGCCGGGGAGCTGTTTTTT. Its translation is CASSPRTGEAGELFF.

This clone is medium-sized within its sample. This specimen includes other DNA sequences encoding the same CDR3. The gene calls are TRBV28 and TRBJ1-5; 7 nucleotides match TRBD1. Germline V gene lookup returns CDR1 MDHEN and CDR2 SYDVKM. V lost 6 bases, J lost 4 bases, and 3 bases stayed unmatched. CDR3 length equals 13 residues. CDR3 coding DNA: TGTGCCAGCAGCCCGACAGGGAATCAGCCCCAGCATTTT. Protein: CASSPTGNQPQHF.

J is TRBJ1-2 and V is TRBV5-1; no clear D. Germline V gives CDR1 SGHRS, CDR2 YFSETQ. V was shortened by 0 bases and J by 8 bases, with 11 bases between the two germline ends. CDR3 size: 13 residues. Here the CDR3 DNA reads TGCGCCAGCAGCTTGGCGGGGATGGGGGGCTACACCTTC. Translated, it gives CASSLAGMGGYTF.

In this sample, this clone turned up once. This rearrangement joins TRBV11-1 to TRBJ1-5; a weak D match, TRBD1 (5 bases). The length of the CDR3 is 14 residues. Germline V lookup: CDR1 SGHAT, CDR2 FQDESV (reference sequence). The V end lost 5 bases, the J end lost 3 bases, and 11 bases lay between the germline ends. The CDR3 DNA reads as TGTGCCAGCAGCGCCGCAGGGAACAATCAGCCCCAGCATTTT. Translating gives CASSAAGNNQPQHF. The full variable domain, its missing parts supplied by reference TRBV11-1 and TRBJ1-5, is EAEVAQSPRYKITEKSQAVAFWCDPISGHATLYWYRQILGQGPELLVQFQDESVVDDSQLPKDRFSAERLKGVDSTLKIQPAELGDSAMYLCASSAAGNNQPQHFGDGTRLSIL.

This clone has just a few counts. The V and J genes are TRBV4-1 and TRBJ2-7; 9 nucleotides agree with TRBD1. The CDR3 has 14 residues. Per germline, CDR1 MGHRA and CDR2 YSYEKL. Losses at the gene ends were 0 bases for V and 3 bases for J; bases not matched to a gene: 0. CDR3 DNA: TGCGCCAGCAGCCAAGAGACAGGGGGCTACGAGCAGTACTTC. Translating it yields CASSQETGGYEQYF.

This clone counts as medium-sized. This chain uses TRBV28 with TRBJ1-5; D is uncertain. CDR3 length: 14 amino acids. Trimming stripped 6 bases from V and 3 bases from J, with 12 bases between. Per germline, CDR1 MDHEN and CDR2 SYDVKM. In DNA, the CDR3 is TGTGCCAGCAGACTCGACCGTTACAATCAGCCCCAGCATTTT. Translated, it gives CASRLDRYNQPQHF.

The rearrangement uses TRBV6-4 and TRBJ1-2; TRBD1 might be the D (5 bases). V lost 6 bases to trimming and J lost 4 bases, with 12 bases between them. Germline CDR1 is MRHNA and CDR2 is SNTAGT. The CDR3 length is 13 residues. DNA of the CDR3: TGTGCCAGCAGAAAGACAGATTCCTATGGCTACACCTTC. Translating gives CASRKTDSYGYTF.

The chain employs TRBV28 and TRBJ1-2; D unresolved. The CDR3 has 15 residues. V shed 5 bases and J shed 4 bases, with 17 bases lying between them. Germline V gene sequence: CDR1 MDHEN, CDR2 SYDVKM. The CDR3 sequence: CASSAGGGPPYGYTF. DNA of the CDR3: TGTGCCAGCAGTGCCGGCGGAGGACCTCCCTATGGCTACACCTTC.

This rearrangement joins TRBV2 to TRBJ1-1; no clear D. Germline V gene sequence: CDR1 SNHLY, CDR2 FYNNEI. With 5 bases removed from V and 3 bases from J, the gap between germline ends came to 10 bases. The CDR3 contains 13 residues. The CDR3 sequence is CASSSDGYTEAFF. DNA for the CDR3: TGTGCCAGCAGTTCCGACGGGTACACTGAAGCTTTCTTT.

The J gene is TRBJ1-3, the V gene TRBV13, with D possibly TRBD1 on 5 matching bases. V was cut by 1 base and J by 4 bases, with 14 bases left in between. This CDR3 comprises 16 residues. Looked up from germline, CDR1 is PRHDT and CDR2 is FYEKMQ (reference sequence). The DNA for the CDR3 is TGTGCCAGCAGCTTAGCTTCTTCCAGGGTCGGAAACACCATATATTTT. As protein: CASSLASSRVGNTIYF.

This rearrangement joins TRBV24-1 to TRBJ1-5, with 7 positions matching TRBD1. Germline CDR1 is KGHDR and CDR2 is SFDVKD. CDR3 size: 14 residues. Trimming cost V 4 bases and J 7 bases; bases outside gene matches: 6. The CDR3 is CATSEPGGGQPQHF. The CDR3 nucleotides are TGTGCCACCAGTGAGCCAGGGGGAGGGCAGCCCCAGCATTTT.

This clone was detected a few times. This sequence joins TRBV3-1 (or the pseudogene TRBV3-2) and TRBJ2-5; no definite D call. The ends were cut back, 1 base at V and 7 bases at J, with 10 bases in the middle. CDR1 and CDR2 from the germline V gene are LGHDT and YNNKEL (reference sequence). The CDR3 loop spans 13 amino acids. CDR3 sequence (DNA): TGTGCCAGCAGCCAAGCGCGAGCTGGGACCCAGTACTTC. It translates to CASSQARAGTQYF.

Sample share makes this clone medium-sized (0.01 to 0.1%). The rearrangement links TRBV4-3 to TRBJ2-1; the D gene is possibly TRBD1 (5 bases). In germline, CDR1 is LGHNA, CDR2 YSLEER. The CDR3 length is 13 residues. V was shortened by 4 bases and J by 15 bases, with 19 bases between the two germline ends. In DNA form, the CDR3 reads TGCGCCAGCAGCCCTCGACAGTCCGACCCGTTGTTCTTC. Translation gives CASSPRQSDPLFF.

This clone was seen only a few times. V usage is TRBV3-1 (or the pseudogene TRBV3-2) and J usage is TRBJ2-5, with a weak D call TRBD2 (5 bases). Germline V gene lookup returns CDR1 LGHDT and CDR2 YNNKEL (reference sequence). Trimming removed 2 bases from V and 3 bases from J, with 19 bases in between. The CDR3 extends over 17 amino acids. CDR3 nucleotides: TGTGCCAGCAGCCAATGGCCAGCAGCGGAAGAAAAAGAGACCCAGTACTTC. Translation: CASSQWPAAEEKETQYF.

The V gene is TRBV6-5, the J gene TRBJ1-2, with unresolved D. The CDR3 contains 14 residues. The V end lost 6 bases, the J end lost 3 bases, and 14 bases lay between the germline ends. Per germline, CDR1 MNHEY and CDR2 SVGAGI. The CDR3 spells CASRAYQGHYGYTF. The DNA of the CDR3 is TGTGCCAGCAGGGCTTACCAAGGGCACTATGGCTACACCTTC.

This clone was recorded once. The V and J genes are TRBV3-1 (or the pseudogene TRBV3-2) and TRBJ2-4; D is unresolved. V lost 5 bases, J lost 0 bases, and 5 bases lay in between. The CDR3 contains 13 residues. The germline CDR1 and CDR2 sequences are LGHDT and YNNKEL (reference sequence). CDR3 region: CASSSEAKNIQYF. The CDR3 DNA sequence: TGTGCCAGCAGCTCAGAAGCCAAAAACATTCAGTACTTC.

The chain is built from TRBV9 and TRBJ2-5; the match to TRBD2 covers 11 bases. This CDR3 comprises 17 residues. Germline V lookup: CDR1 SGDLS, CDR2 YYNGEE. Trimming removed 0 bases from V and 5 bases from J; junction bases left unmatched: 9. This chain's CDR3 is CASSVGASGGLIETQYF. CDR3 nucleotides: TGTGCCAGCAGCGTAGGGGCTAGCGGGGGGTTGATCGAGACCCAGTACTTC.

DNA for the CDR3: TGTGCCAGCAGTTTATCGAGGACAGGGTGGGCACCCCTCCACTTT. This codes for CASSLSRTGWAPLHF. The V and J genes are TRBV27 and TRBJ1-6, with 8 bases aligning to TRBD1. V shed 0 bases and J 11 bases; nucleotides not matched to a gene: 6. Germline V gives CDR1 MNHEY, CDR2 SMNVEV (reference sequence). The CDR3 is 15 amino acids.

The chain is built from TRBV5-4 and TRBJ2-3; 12 bases line up with TRBD2. Germline V lookup: CDR1 SGHNT, CDR2 YYREEE (reference sequence). V lost 2 bases, J lost 3 bases, and 4 bases stayed unmatched. This CDR3 contains 16 residues. CDR3 sequence (DNA): TGTGCCAGCAGCTTCCTAGCGGGGGGGCCTACAGATACGCAGTATTTT. Protein sequence: CASSFLAGGPTDTQYF. Full variable domain (remainder filled in from reference TRBV5-4 and TRBJ2-3): ETGVTQSPTHLIKTRGQQVTLRCSSQSGHNTVSWYQQALGQGPQFIFQYYREEENGRGNFPPRFSGLQFPNYSSELNVNALELDDSALYLCASSFLAGGPTDTQYFGPGTRLTVL.

This rearrangement joins TRBV24-1 to TRBJ2-2; 7 bases fit TRBD2. The CDR3 covers 15 residues. Germline CDR1 reads KGHDR; CDR2 reads SFDVKD. V trimming: 0 bases; J trimming: 6 bases; junction bases outside the gene matches: 3. CDR3 nucleotides: TGTGCCACCAGTGATTTGAGGGAGGGGTCCGGGGAGCTGTTTTTT. Protein: CATSDLREGSGELFF.

The rearrangement joins TRBV25-1 to TRBJ1-2; D gene uncertain. The CDR3 is 14 amino acids. Germline V gene lookup returns CDR1 MGHDK and CDR2 SYGVNS. V gave up 4 bases and J gave up 2 bases, with 11 bases separating them. The CDR3 DNA is TGTGCCAGCAGTGGATCAGCCGGGAACTATGGCTACACCTTC. Its protein product is CASSGSAGNYGYTF.

J is TRBJ1-4 and V is TRBV19, with no clear D. This CDR3 has 15 amino acids. Germline loops: CDR1 LNHDA, CDR2 SQIVND (reference sequence). V shed 5 bases and J shed 0 bases, with 10 bases lying between them. CDR3 region: CASSRQAATNEKLFF. The CDR3 DNA sequence: TGTGCCAGTAGTCGGCAGGCAGCAACTAATGAAAAACTGTTTTTT.

The V gene is TRBV29-1, the J gene TRBJ1-1; a weak D match, TRBD1 (5 bases). This CDR3 has 14 amino acids. The V gene lost 1 base and the J gene lost 5 bases, with 14 bases spanning the gap. Per germline, CDR1 SQVTM and CDR2 ANQGSEA. Here the CDR3 reads CSVEGRGRRTEAFF. The CDR3 DNA is TGCAGCGTTGAAGGTCGGGGGAGGAGGACTGAAGCTTTCTTT.